This record looks at one T cell receptor (beta chain) sequence and its context. Which antigen it targets is not known. Per-base quality was not reported, and no clone a single base away is much larger than it. Other DNA sequences in this specimen translate into the identical CDR3. The library relied on the immunoSEQ multiplex PCR assay. This is the immuneACCESS table as TCRdb keeps it, with only in-frame sequences that have V and J called. A part of the clones is gone; compared with another copy, unresolved V genes explain less than half, and the rest is unexplained. In all, the sample holds tens of thousands of clones, and approximately 95% of those were seen once. Jointly, the top ten make up 0.45% to 0.55% of the sample. CDR1 GTSNPN and CDR2 SVGIG are derived from the germline V gene (reference sequence). The trim is 1 base for V and 5 bases for J, with a gap of 8 bases between the germline ends. Including the terminal cysteine and phenylalanine, the CDR3 comprises 13 residues. This entry keeps only the CDR3 DNA: 39 bases, framed from base 1.

This sample is part of a study of T cell changes during pregnancy in multiple sclerosis (dated by TCRdb to the late 2010s). Regarding the research as a whole: The study examined how the T cell repertoire changed over the course of pregnancy in women with multiple sclerosis.

The chain joins TRBV30 to TRBJ1-4; a weak D assignment points to TRBD1 (6 bases agree). The clonotype was recovered from a female donor with multiple sclerosis, enrolled in a pregnancy study. This sample comprised CD4+ T cells from peripheral blood mononuclear cells, obtained in the first trimester of pregnancy. The CDR3 loop reads CAWSGGPNEKLFF. The bases read TGTGCCTGGAGTGGGGGGCCGAATGAAAAACTGTTTTTT.